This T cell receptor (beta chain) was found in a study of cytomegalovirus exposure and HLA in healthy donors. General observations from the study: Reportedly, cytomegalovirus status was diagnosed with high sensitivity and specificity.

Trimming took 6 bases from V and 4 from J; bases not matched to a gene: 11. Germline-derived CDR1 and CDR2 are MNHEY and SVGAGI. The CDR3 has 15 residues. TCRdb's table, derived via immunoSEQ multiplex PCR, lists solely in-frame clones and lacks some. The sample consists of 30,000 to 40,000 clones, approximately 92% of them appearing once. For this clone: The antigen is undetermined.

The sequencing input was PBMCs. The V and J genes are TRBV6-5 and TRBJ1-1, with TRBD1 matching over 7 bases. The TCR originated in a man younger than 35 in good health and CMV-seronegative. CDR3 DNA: TGTGCCAGCAGACTGACAGGGAGCGGGGGCACTGAAGCTTTCTTT. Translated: CASRLTGSGGTEAFF.